The present TCR beta chain was sequenced within a study of blood T cells in healthy people across ages. A second PCR of roughly 7 to 11 cycles used a sample-barcoded 5' primer and a J-beta primer mix. Each CDR3 protein is one row after TCRdb ran MiXCR on the 5' RACE reads. The profile shows approximately 780,000 distinct CDR3 sequences, about a quarter of them singletons. Study-wide findings and caveats: In long-lived donors, naive CD4+ cell counts and diversity exceeded those of aged donors.

Germline values: CDR1 SGHAT, CDR2 FQNNGV. The CDR3 has 15 amino acids. V lost 6 bases and J 0 bases, leaving 14 bases between the germline ends. Each sample used at least 6 million PBMCs. As to this clonotype: Its antigen is unknown.

These data were likewise used in another study, on T cells of mothers and their children.

Sequenced input: blood. The chain has TRBV11-2 and TRBJ1-1; D might be TRBD1 (6 bases). This TCR was sampled from a boy aged 5-17 years in good health. The CDR3 coding sequence is TGTGCCAGCAGTCTCCTCCAGGGGCTGAACACTGAAGCTTTCTTT. Protein: CASSLLQGLNTEAFF.